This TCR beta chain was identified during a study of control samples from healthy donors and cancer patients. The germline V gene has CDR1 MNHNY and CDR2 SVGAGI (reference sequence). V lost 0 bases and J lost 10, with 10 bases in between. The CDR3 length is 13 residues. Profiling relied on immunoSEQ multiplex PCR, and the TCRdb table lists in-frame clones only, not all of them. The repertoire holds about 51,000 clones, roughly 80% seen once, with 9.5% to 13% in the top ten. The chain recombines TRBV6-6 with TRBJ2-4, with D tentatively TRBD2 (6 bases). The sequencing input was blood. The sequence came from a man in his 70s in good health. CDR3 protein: CASSYSNGGIQYF. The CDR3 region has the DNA TGTGCCAGCAGTTACTCGAACGGAGGGATTCAGTACTTC.